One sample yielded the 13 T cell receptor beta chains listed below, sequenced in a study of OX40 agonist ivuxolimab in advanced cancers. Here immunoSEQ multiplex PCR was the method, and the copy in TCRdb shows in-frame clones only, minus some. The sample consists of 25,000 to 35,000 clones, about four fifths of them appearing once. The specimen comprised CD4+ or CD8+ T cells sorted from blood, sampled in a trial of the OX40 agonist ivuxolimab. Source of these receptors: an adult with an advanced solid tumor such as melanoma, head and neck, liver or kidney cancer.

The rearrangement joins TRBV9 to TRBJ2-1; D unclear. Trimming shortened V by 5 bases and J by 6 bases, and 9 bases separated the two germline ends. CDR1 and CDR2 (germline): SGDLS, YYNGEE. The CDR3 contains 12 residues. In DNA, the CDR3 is TGTGCCAGCAGTAAGCATGTCAATGAGCAGTTCTTC. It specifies CASSKHVNEQFF. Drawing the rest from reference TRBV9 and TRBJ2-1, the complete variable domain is DSGVTQTPKHLITATGQRVTLRCSPRSGDLSVYWYQQSLDQGLQFLIQYYNGEERAKGNILERFSAQQFPDLHSELNLSSLELGDSALYFCASSKHVNEQFFGPGTRLTVL.

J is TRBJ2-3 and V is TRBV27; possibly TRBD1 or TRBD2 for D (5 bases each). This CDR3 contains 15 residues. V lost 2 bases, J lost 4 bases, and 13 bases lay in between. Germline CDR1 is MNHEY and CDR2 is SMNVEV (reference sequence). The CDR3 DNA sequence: TGTGCCAGCAGTTTAAGGTGGGGGAACGCAGATACGCAGTATTTT. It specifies CASSLRWGNADTQYF.

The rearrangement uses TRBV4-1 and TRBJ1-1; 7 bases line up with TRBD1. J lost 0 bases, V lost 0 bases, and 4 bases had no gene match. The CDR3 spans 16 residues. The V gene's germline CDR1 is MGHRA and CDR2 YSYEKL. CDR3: CASSQEDGQVNTEAFF. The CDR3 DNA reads TGCGCCAGCAGCCAAGAAGATGGACAGGTGAACACTGAAGCTTTCTTT.

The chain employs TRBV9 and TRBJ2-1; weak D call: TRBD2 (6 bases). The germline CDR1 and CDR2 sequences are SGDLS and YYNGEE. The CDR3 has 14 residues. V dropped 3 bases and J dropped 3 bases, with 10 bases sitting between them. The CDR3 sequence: CASSEMEGYNEQFF. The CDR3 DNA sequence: TGTGCCAGCAGCGAAATGGAGGGCTACAATGAGCAGTTCTTC.

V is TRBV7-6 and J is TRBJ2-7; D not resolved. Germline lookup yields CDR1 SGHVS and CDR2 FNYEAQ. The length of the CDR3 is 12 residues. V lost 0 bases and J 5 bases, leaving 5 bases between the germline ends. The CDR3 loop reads CASSLAGHEQYF. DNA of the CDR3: TGTGCCAGCAGCTTAGCCGGGCACGAGCAGTACTTC.

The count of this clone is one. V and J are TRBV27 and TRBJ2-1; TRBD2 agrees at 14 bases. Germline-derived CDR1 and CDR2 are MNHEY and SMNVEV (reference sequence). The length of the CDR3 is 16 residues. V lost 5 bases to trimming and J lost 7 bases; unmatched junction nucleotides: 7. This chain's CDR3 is CASSPGTSGSINEQFF. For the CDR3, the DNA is TGTGCCAGCAGTCCCGGGACTAGCGGGAGTATAAATGAGCAGTTCTTC.

Written as DNA, the CDR3 is TGTGCCAGTAGTATAGGAGATCAGCCCCAGCATTTT. Translation: CASSIGDQPQHF. The chain recombines TRBV19 with TRBJ1-5; D gene unclear. V dropped 1 base and J dropped 5 bases, with 3 bases sitting between them. This CDR3 is built from 12 residues. Germline CDR1 LNHDA, CDR2 SQIVND (reference sequence).

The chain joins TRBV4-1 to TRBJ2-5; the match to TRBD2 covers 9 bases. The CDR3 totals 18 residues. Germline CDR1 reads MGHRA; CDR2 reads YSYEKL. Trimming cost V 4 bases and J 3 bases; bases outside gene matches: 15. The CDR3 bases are TGCGCCAGCAGCCCACTTGCGGGAGGGCCGATTGGAGAAGAGACCCAGTACTTC. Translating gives CASSPLAGGPIGEETQYF.

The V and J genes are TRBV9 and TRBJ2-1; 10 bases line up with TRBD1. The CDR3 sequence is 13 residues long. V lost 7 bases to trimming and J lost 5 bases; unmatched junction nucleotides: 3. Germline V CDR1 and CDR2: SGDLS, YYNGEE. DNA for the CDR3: TGTGCCAGCCGCGGACAGGGGGACAATGAGCAGTTCTTC. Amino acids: CASRGQGDNEQFF. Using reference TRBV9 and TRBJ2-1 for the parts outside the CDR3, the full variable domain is DSGVTQTPKHLITATGQRVTLRCSPRSGDLSVYWYQQSLDQGLQFLIQYYNGEERAKGNILERFSAQQFPDLHSELNLSSLELGDSALYFCASRGQGDNEQFFGPGTRLTVL.

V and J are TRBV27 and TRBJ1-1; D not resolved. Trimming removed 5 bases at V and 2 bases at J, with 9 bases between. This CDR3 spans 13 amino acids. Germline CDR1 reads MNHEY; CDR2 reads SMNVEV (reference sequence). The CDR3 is CASSPSVNTEAFF. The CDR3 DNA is TGTGCCAGCAGTCCTAGTGTTAACACTGAAGCTTTCTTT.

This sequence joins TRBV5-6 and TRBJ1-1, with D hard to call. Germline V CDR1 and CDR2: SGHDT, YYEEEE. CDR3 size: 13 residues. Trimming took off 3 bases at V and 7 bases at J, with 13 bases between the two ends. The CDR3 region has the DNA TGTGCCAGCAGCTCCGCTACGACCGATGAAGCTTTCTTT. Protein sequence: CASSSATTDEAFF.

CDR3 nucleotide sequence: TGTGCCAGCAGCCCACTTAGCGGGGCGAACACCGGGGAGCTGTTTTTT. Its protein product is CASSPLSGANTGELFF. This chain links TRBV7-3 with TRBJ2-2; 8 nucleotides match TRBD2. This CDR3 spans 16 amino acids. V shed 5 bases, J shed 0 bases, and the junction held 5 bases outside the gene matches. The germline gives CDR1 SGHTA, CDR2 FQGTGA. Drawing the rest from reference TRBV7-3 and TRBJ2-2, the complete variable domain is GAGVSQTPSNKVTEKGKYVELRCDPISGHTALYWYRQSLGQGPEFLIYFQGTGAADDSGLPNDRFFAVRPEGSVSTLKIQRTERGDSAVYLCASSPLSGANTGELFFGEGSRLTVL.

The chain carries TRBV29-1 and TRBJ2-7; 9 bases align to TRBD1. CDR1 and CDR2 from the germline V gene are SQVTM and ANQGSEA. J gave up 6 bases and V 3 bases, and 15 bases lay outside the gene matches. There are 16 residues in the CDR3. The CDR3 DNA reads TGCAGCGTTGAGTTTGCGGGACAGGGCGACGATGGCGAGCAGTACTTC. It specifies CSVEFAGQGDDGEQYF.